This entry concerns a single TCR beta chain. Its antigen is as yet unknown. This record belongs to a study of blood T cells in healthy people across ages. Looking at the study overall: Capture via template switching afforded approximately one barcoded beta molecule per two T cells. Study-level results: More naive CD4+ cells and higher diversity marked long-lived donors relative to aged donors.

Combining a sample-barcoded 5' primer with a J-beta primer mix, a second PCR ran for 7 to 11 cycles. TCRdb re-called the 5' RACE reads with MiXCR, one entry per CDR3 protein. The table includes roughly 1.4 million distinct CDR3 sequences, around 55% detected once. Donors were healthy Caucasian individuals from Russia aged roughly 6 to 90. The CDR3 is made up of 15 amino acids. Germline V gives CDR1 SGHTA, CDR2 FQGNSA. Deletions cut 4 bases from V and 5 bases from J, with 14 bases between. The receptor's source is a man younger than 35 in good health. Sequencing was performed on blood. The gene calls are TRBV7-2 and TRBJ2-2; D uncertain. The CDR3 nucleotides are TGTGCCAGCAGCTCCCGACTGTACGGGACCGGGGAGCTGTTTTTT. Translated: CASSSRLYGTGELFF.